Detailed here is one T cell receptor beta chain. The antigen it binds to is not known. No quality values exist for individual bases; no much larger clone is one base distant. Collaborating institutions collected whole blood in K2EDTA tubes following their own protocols. For TCRbeta analysis, collaborators shipped samples as frozen whole blood, isolated PBMCs, or DNA extracted from either of those sample types. The CDR3 contains 13 residues, cysteine and phenylalanine counted. The retained sequence is limited to the CDR3, 39 bases, with the frame set at the first base. Trimming leaves V shorter by 6 bases and J shorter by 6 bases, with the junction holding 5 bases beyond the gene matches. Sequences MNHNY (CDR1) and SVGAGI (CDR2) are obtained from the germline V gene (reference sequence). These data come from a study of blood T cell repertoires in COVID-19 (dated by TCRdb to the early 2020s). In the study overall: Collaborator samples came from the United States, Italy and Spain and covered acute and convalescent phases of COVID-19. The prospective study material was composed of cDNA or gDNA derived from T cells, B-cell-depleted T cells, or PBMCs. Deeply sampled blood TCRbeta repertoires from subjects exposed to, actively infected with, or recovered from COVID-19 were included in the dataset. A freely available public database, intended as a resource for researchers studying the immune response to SARS-CoV-2, is where the repertoires were released. Samples were obtained from the ongoing ImmuneRACE study (first 160 participants) and from about 1,300 subjects provided by 6 global collaborators. The sample metadata nearly always contained a de-identified subject ID, COVID-19 status, age in years and sex. HLA class I and class II types, where available, came from metadata supplied by the sample provider rather than from assay-based typing.

TCRbeta CDR3 regions were amplified from genomic DNA by means of the immunoSEQ Assay, a bias-controlled multiplex PCR. The study's own analysis went as follows. Within the assay, amplification of reference gene primers was used to estimate how many nucleated cells each sample contained. To quantify the absolute abundance of each unique TCRbeta CDR3 rearrangement, sequence reads were collapsed and filtered. Productive Simpson clonality was computed per sample as the square root of Simpson's diversity index over productive rearrangements. Sourced from immuneACCESS, this table was stored by TCRdb with only in-frame sequences that have V and J called. A share of the clones is absent; for the studies checked, an unresolved V gene accounts for under half, and the remainder has no known explanation. V and J calls and clone size are copied from that table; D and trimming were computed from the DNA. This sample comprises 190,000 or so clones, about 86% of them detected only once. The top ten clonotypes cover 2.5% to 3% of the sample.

Summary of the overall study and its limitations: Clinical and demographic metadata were provided uncurated, with the amount varying by source and participant.

The receptor was isolated from a man aged 50 or older with active or convalescent COVID-19. Sequencing was carried out using peripheral blood. The sequence links TRBV6-6 to TRBJ1-1; 9 of the junction bases match TRBD1. The nucleotides read TGTGCCAGCAGGAAGGACAGGGGCTCTGAAGCTTTCTTT. Translated, this gives CASRKDRGSEAFF.